This paragraph covers one TCR beta chain sequence. Its antigen is not identified. The CDR3 contains 13 residues. Trimming stripped 5 bases from V and 2 bases from J, with 13 bases between. Germline V lookup: CDR1 GTSNPN, CDR2 SVGIG (reference sequence). For the second PCR, which ran for 7 to 11 cycles, a sample-barcoded 5' primer and a J-beta primer mix were used. TCRdb reanalysed the 5' RACE reads using MiXCR and keeps one entry per CDR3 protein. This sample has 1.6 million or so distinct CDR3 sequences, with about 31% found just once. This specimen belongs to a study of blood T cells in healthy people across ages. The study, taken as a whole, reports: Among T cells, TCR beta diversity per million cells dropped roughly linearly as age rose. Greater diversity and more naive CD4+ cells were seen in long-lived donors than in aged donors.

Each donor was a healthy Caucasian individual from Russia, aged about 6 to 100. Every participating donor contributed around 9.5 milliliters of peripheral blood through a draw. V usage is TRBV30 and J usage is TRBJ2-7; D gene uncertain. The source is a woman in her 30s in good health. The sample taken for sequencing was blood. The CDR3 sequence: CAWASGVTYEQYF. In nucleotides, the CDR3 is TGTGCCTGGGCCAGTGGTGTGACCTACGAGCAGTACTTC.